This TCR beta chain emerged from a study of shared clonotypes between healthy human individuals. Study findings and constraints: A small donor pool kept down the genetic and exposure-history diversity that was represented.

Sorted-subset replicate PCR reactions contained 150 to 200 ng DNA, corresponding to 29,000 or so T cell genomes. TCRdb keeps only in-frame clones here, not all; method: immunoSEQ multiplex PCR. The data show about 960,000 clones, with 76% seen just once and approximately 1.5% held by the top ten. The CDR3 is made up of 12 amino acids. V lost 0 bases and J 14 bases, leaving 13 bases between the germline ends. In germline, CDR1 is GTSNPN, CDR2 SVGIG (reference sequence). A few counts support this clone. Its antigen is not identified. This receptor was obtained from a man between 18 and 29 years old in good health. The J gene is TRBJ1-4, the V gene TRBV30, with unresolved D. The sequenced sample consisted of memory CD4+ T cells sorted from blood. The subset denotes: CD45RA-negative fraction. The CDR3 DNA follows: TGTGCCTGGAGTGTAAGTGGGAGAGCTCTGTTTTTT. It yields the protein CAWSVSGRALFF.